This T cell receptor (delta chain) was sequenced during a study of gammadelta T cells in human blood. General study points: Polyclonal expansion of innate γδ T cells after birth appeared microbially driven.

TCRdb re-called the RT-PCR reads with CATT. Among 1,500 to 2,000 delta-chain clones, 7.5% to 9% were seen once, and the ten largest hold around 4.4%. The germline CDR1 and CDR2 sequences are TVYSNPD and GDNSRS (reference sequence). Trimming took 2 bases from V and 0 from J, leaving 19 bases between them. CDR3 length: 16 residues. By share, this clone counts as medium-sized (0.01 to 0.1%). Antigen specificity is unknown. The J gene is TRDJ1, the V gene TRDV3; D possibly corresponds to TRDD2 (6 bases). Sequenced sample: non-Vgamma9Vdelta2 gamma-delta T cells from infant blood. The sequence derives from a human donor. CDR3 region: CAFSYCLPRYTDKLIF. The CDR3 region has the DNA TGTGCCTTTTCCTACTGTCTTCCCCGGTACACCGATAAACTCATCTTT. Supplemented by reference TRDV3 and TRDJ1, the full variable domain reads CDKVTQSSPDQTVASGSEVVLLCTYDTVYSNPDLFWYRIRPDYSFQFVFYGDNSRSEGADFTQGRFSVKHILTQKAFHLVISPVRTEDSATYYCAFSYCLPRYTDKLIFGKGTRVTVEP.